The T cell receptor (beta chain) under discussion was sequenced for a study of T-cell memory formation after mild COVID-19. Study as a whole: Largely, TCR clusters stayed within a single donor.

TCR alpha and TCR beta cDNA libraries with sample barcodes and UMIs came from 5'RACE using constant-segment primers. TCRdb independently ran MiXCR on the 5' RACE reads; one entry per CDR3 protein. The sample carries about 57,000 distinct CDR3 sequences, more than 9% recorded once. Germline V lookup: CDR1 SGHRS, CDR2 YFSETQ. The CDR3 has 14 residues. V was cut by 0 bases and J by 2 bases, with 8 bases left in between. This clonotype was counted at least ten times. Its antigen is as yet unknown. The study, taken as a whole, reports: Clones contracting over day 15 to 85 were CD4/CD8 balanced, with later expanders leaning CD4+. Mostly located in CM and EM were contracting CD4+ clones, with contracting CD8+ clones located in EMRA.

Material for sequencing was PBMCs or a T cell subset sorted from them (not recorded which). This TCR came from a man between 18 and 35 years old who had mild COVID-19 (a few samples of this study predate the infection). Cell type and time point are not known. The rearrangement uses TRBV5-1 and TRBJ2-5; weak D call: TRBD1 (5 bases). CDR3 nucleotides: TGCGCCAGCAGCTTGGCCCCAGGGCAAGAGACCCAGTACTTC. This encodes CASSLAPGQETQYF.